This TCR beta chain is from a study of blood T cell repertoires in COVID-19. Study in general: Some COVID-19 samples were acute and others convalescent; all came from the United States, Italy and Spain.

In the authors' workflow: The assay estimated nucleated cells by amplifying reference gene primers. Repertoires were generated with immunoSEQ multiplex PCR, while TCRdb's copy carries only in-frame clones and drops some. From that table come the V and J calls and clone size; the DNA was used to work out D and trimming. The table includes 150,000 or so clones, approximately 86% detected once. Assignment of participants to cohorts was predicated upon participant-reported clinical history. Someone with COVID-19 had been met by exposed participants within 2 weeks before study entry. Sequences were obtained from PBMCs or T cells enriched from blood (not recorded which). This TCR was sampled from a woman aged 40 to 50 who had been exposed to COVID-19.

The CDR3 loop is CASSYQTGLPLHF. The CDR3 DNA is TGTGCCAGCAGCTATCAGACAGGGCTTCCCCTCCACTTT. This chain links TRBV6-2 or TRBV6-3 with TRBJ1-6, with 7 bases lining up with TRBD1. The CDR3 covers 13 residues. Germline lookup yields CDR1 MNHEY and CDR2 SVGEGT. Unmatched junction bases numbered 9, after V lost 6 bases and J lost 13 bases.